A single sample gave rise to the 5 T cell receptor beta chains below, sequenced in a study of shared clonotypes between healthy human individuals. CD45RO-negative, CCR7-selected cells formed the naive CD8 fraction, which excluded terminally differentiated effector memory CD45RA+ cells. This table comes from immunoSEQ multiplex PCR, and its TCRdb copy is limited to in-frame clones, with some not included. The sample shows roughly 2,000,000 clones, roughly 93% of them seen only once. The sample was naive CD8+ T cells from PBMCs. Receptors originate from a man younger than 35 in good health. Some clones in this sample may be carry-over from other donors' samples.

This clone showed up just once. The chain carries TRBV7-8 and TRBJ1-3; perhaps TRBD1 as D (5 bases). Trimming removed 5 bases from V and 0 bases from J, with 11 bases in between. The CDR3 is 15 residues long. Germline CDR1 and CDR2: SGHVS and FQNEAQ. CDR3 nucleotide sequence: TGTGCCAGCAGCCGGACACTGACCTCTGGAAACACCATATATTTT. This encodes CASSRTLTSGNTIYF.

The V call is TRBV5-1, the J call TRBJ2-2, with 8 bases lining up with TRBD1. V gave up 3 bases and J gave up 6 bases; unmatched junction bases: 16. Germline CDR1 is SGHRS and CDR2 is YFSETQ. This CDR3 has 18 residues. The CDR3 sequence is CASSSGPPGQAVAGELFF. The CDR3 DNA reads as TGCGCCAGCAGCTCGGGACCGCCGGGACAGGCCGTAGCCGGGGAGCTGTTTTTT.

This clone came up once. This rearrangement joins TRBV20-1 to TRBJ1-2; tentatively, D is TRBD1 (5 bases). The length of the CDR3 is 11 residues. V was clipped by 6 bases and J by 9 bases, with 14 bases between them. Germline CDR1 reads DFQATT; CDR2 reads SNEGSKA (reference sequence). The CDR3 DNA reads TGCAGTGCGCAGGGACGGGGTAGCTACACCTTC. Translated: CSAQGRGSYTF.

Here the CDR3 DNA reads TGTGCCAGCAGTTTCCACGGACGGAACTATGGCTACACCTTC. It codes for CASSFHGRNYGYTF. The chain links TRBV27 to TRBJ1-2; no definite D call. This CDR3 has 14 amino acids. V was shortened by 3 bases and J by 2 bases, with 10 bases between the two germline ends. The germline CDR1 and CDR2 sequences are MNHEY and SMNVEV (reference sequence).

As concerns this clone: The same CDR3 is also encoded by other DNA sequences in this sample. J is TRBJ2-1 and V is TRBV6-5; TRBD1 aligns across 8 bases. Germline trimming cut 5 bases from V and 1 base from J; bases unmatched to any gene: 4. The CDR3 has 15 amino acids. Germline assignment: CDR1 MNHEY and CDR2 SVGAGI. CDR3 coding DNA: TGTGCCAGCAGTCTGGACAGGGCGTCCTACAATGAGCAGTTCTTC. Translation gives CASSLDRASYNEQFF.